The rows below give T cell receptor beta chains drawn from one sample of a study of CD8 T cells in Susac syndrome. A single record per CDR3 protein comes from TCRdb applying MiXCR to the immunoSEQ multiplex PCR reads. The top ten clones hold about 0.1% of a sample with roughly 200,000 distinct CDR3 sequences, roughly 94% of them seen once. Material for sequencing was CD4+ T cells from PBMCs. The source of these receptors is a human donor with Susac syndrome. Both conserved end residues are part of each CDR3. Each record gives: D gene, V gene, J gene, CDR3 length, clone size, CDR3 DNA, CDR3 protein. A D gene is named only where the DNA matches it firmly. Not all rows give a size; the values are once, few, many and, for expanded clones, a class.

TRBD1	TRBV10-3	TRBJ2-7	15	-	TGTGCCATCAGTGCGGGGGACAGGGTCTCCTACGAGCAGTACTTC	CAISAGDRVSYEQYF
-	TRBV7-8	TRBJ1-2	16	-	TGTGCCAGCAGCTCCCCGGGGGGGGCACGCGACTATGGCTACACCTTC	CASSSPGGARDYGYTF
TRBD1	TRBV2	TRBJ1-1	15	-	TGTGCCAGCAGAGACTATGGGACAGGAAGCACTGAAGCTTTCTTT	CASRDYGTGSTEAFF
-	TRBV12-3/TRBV12-4	TRBJ1-6	14	-	TGTGCCAGCAGGGTCGCAGGATCTAATTCACCCCTCCACTTT	CASRVAGSNSPLHF
TRBD1	TRBV19	TRBJ2-2	14	-	TGTGCCAGTAGTATCGACAGGGGCGCCGGGGAGCTGTTTTTT	CASSIDRGAGELFF
-	TRBV15	TRBJ1-2	13	-	TGTGCCACCAGCAGAGCCCCCAGGGACGGCTACACCTTC	CATSRAPRDGYTF
TRBD2	TRBV3-1	TRBJ2-1	14	once	TGTGCCAGCTGGACGGGACTAGCGGGCAATGAGCAGTTCTTC	CASWTGLAGNEQFF
TRBD2	TRBV11-2	TRBJ2-7	17	-	TGTGCCAGCAGTTCTTCTTGGGGCGGCGGGAGTGTGGTGGAGCAGTACTTC	CASSSSWGGGSVVEQYF
-	TRBV6-5	TRBJ2-5	15	-	TGTGCCAGCAGTACGACTAGGACTTTTCAAGAGACCCAGTACTTC	CASSTTRTFQETQYF
TRBD1	TRBV3-1	TRBJ1-5	15	once	TGTGCCAGCAGCCACGCCGGACAGGGCAATCAGCCCCAGCATTTT	CASSHAGQGNQPQHF
TRBD1	TRBV20-1	TRBJ2-7	13	-	TGCAGTGCTGGAGGACAGGGGGCTTGGGAGCAGTACTTC	CSAGGQGAWEQYF
-	TRBV7-9	TRBJ2-3	14	-	TGTGCCAGCAGCTCCAGTAAGCCGGGAGATACGCAGTATTTT	CASSSSKPGDTQYF
-	TRBV11-2	TRBJ2-7	16	-	TGTGCCAGCAGCTTAAGATGGGGGCAGGGAACCTACGAGCAGTACTTC	CASSLRWGQGTYEQYF
-	TRBV2	TRBJ1-2	13	-	TGTGCCAGCAGTTGGACAGCTAACTATGGCTACACCTTC	CASSWTANYGYTF